These 23 T cell receptor beta chains were all obtained from the same sample, sequenced in a study of blood T cells in healthy people across ages (dated by TCRdb to 2014 to 2015). Library preparation employed 5' RACE. Sequenced using an Illumina HiSeq 2500. A second roughly 6 to 11 cycle PCR used a sample-barcoded 5' primer and a J-beta primer mix. TCRdb reran the public reads through fastp at Q25 and MiXCR, keeping productive beta chains. Every entry covers one CDR3 protein and lists the most common genes and DNA from its rows. For this sample there are about 700,000 distinct CDR3 sequences; about 34% appear just once. Approximately 15% of the sample is in the top ten clones. Sequenced material: blood. The receptors originated from a woman older than 75 in good health. Donor details come from another sample of the same person, matched by shared clones.

Ten or more counts support this clonotype. The chain combines TRBV12-3 or TRBV12-4 with TRBJ2-3, with TRBD2 as a possible D gene (5 bases). The CDR3 length is 13 residues. The V end lost 6 bases, the J end lost 6 bases, and 13 bases lay between the germline ends. The DNA of the CDR3 is TGTGCCAGCAGGGTACCCGGACTGGATACGCAGTATTTT. Translated: CASRVPGLDTQYF.

V gene TRBV2 combines with J gene TRBJ1-5; 10 bases map to TRBD1. Germline V gene lookup returns CDR1 SNHLY and CDR2 FYNNEI. This CDR3 has 15 amino acids. The V gene end was trimmed by 6 bases and the J gene end by 7 bases; junction bases not matched to a gene: 9. CDR3 nucleotides: TGTGCCAGCAGAACAGGACAGGGGGTCGACCAGCCCCAGCATTTT. Translated: CASRTGQGVDQPQHF.

Note on this clonotype: One base away lies a much larger clone, so this may be a sequencing read error. The chain is built from TRBV5-1 and TRBJ2-7, with 10 bases lining up with TRBD2. The tail of the sequence fits TRBJ2-5 better, so the J call may be wrong. The CDR3 loop spans 15 amino acids. The V gene's germline CDR1 is SGHRS and CDR2 YFSETQ. CDR3 coding DNA: TGCGCCAGCAGCATTTCTAGCGGGGGAACAGGGACCCAGTACTTC. It yields the protein CASSISSGGTGTQYF.

Comment on this clonotype: It may be a read error: a sequence one base away is much more abundant. The chain links TRBV3-1 to TRBJ2-5; 13 bases are a match to TRBD2. There are 16 residues in the CDR3. Trimming cost V 5 bases and J 5 bases; bases outside gene matches: 8. Germline V gene data show CDR1 as LGHDT and CDR2 as YNNKEL (reference sequence). CDR3 bases: TGTGCCAGCAGCTTCGGACTAGCGGGGGCCAGGGAGACCCAGTACTTC. This translates into CASSFGLAGARETQYF.

This clonotype was picked up a small number of times. The genes are TRBV7-2 and TRBJ1-5, with TRBD1 matching over 11 bases. The CDR3 covers 14 residues. Per the germline V gene, CDR1 is SGHTA and CDR2 is FQGNSA. The V segment lost 6 bases and the J segment 6 bases; nucleotides outside the gene matches: 4. CDR3 nucleotide sequence: TGTGCCAGCAGTTGGGACAGGGGGGGTCAGCCCCAGCATTTT. Protein product: CASSWDRGGQPQHF.

V usage is TRBV25-1 and J usage is TRBJ1-6; TRBD1 matches at 7 bases. Germline loops: CDR1 MGHDK, CDR2 SYGVNS. J was trimmed by 9 bases and V by 4 bases; bases with no gene match: 9. The CDR3 contains 15 residues. CDR3 sequence: CASSAITGDSSPLHF. The CDR3 region has the DNA TGTGCCAGCAGTGCGATCACAGGGGACTCTTCACCCCTCCACTTT.

This clonotype occurred many times. A much bigger clone sits one base away, suggesting this may be a read error. The chain uses TRBV20-1 and TRBJ2-3; D could derive from TRBD1 or TRBD2 (5 bases each). Germline V gives CDR1 DFQATT, CDR2 SNEGSKA (reference sequence). There are 16 residues in the CDR3. V lost 6 bases and J 1 base, leaving 20 bases between the germline ends. The CDR3 loop reads CSAPGRRTFGTDTQYF. The CDR3 coding sequence is TGCAGTGCACCGGGACGGAGGACGTTTGGCACAGATACGCAGTATTTT.

The chain carries TRBV7-9 and TRBJ2-7; a possible D gene is TRBD2 (6 bases). CDR1 is SEHNR, CDR2 FQNEAQ, per germline (reference sequence). The V and J ends lost 4 bases and 7 bases respectively, with 23 bases between them. The CDR3 has 16 residues. The CDR3: CASSSRELGLANEQYF. In DNA form, the CDR3 reads TGTGCCAGCAGCTCACGTGAATTGGGGCTAGCGAATGAGCAGTACTTC.

This clonotype was seen repeatedly, ten times or more. The J gene is TRBJ2-3, the V gene TRBV30; D is possibly TRBD1 or TRBD2 (5 bases each). There are 13 residues in the CDR3. V lost 4 bases, J lost 7 bases, and 15 bases lay in between. The germline V gene encodes CDR1 GTSNPN and CDR2 SVGIG (reference sequence). CDR3 sequence: CAWNPGTVHTQYF. In nucleotides, the CDR3 is TGTGCCTGGAACCCCGGGACGGTGCATACGCAGTATTTT.

This clonotype was observed many times. This chain joins TRBV4-3 and TRBJ2-5; TRBD2 matches at 14 bases. V trimming: 0 bases; J trimming: 3 bases; junction bases outside the gene matches: 6. Germline V gives CDR1 LGHNA, CDR2 YSLEER. The CDR3 contains 18 residues. CDR3 nucleotide sequence: TGCGCCAGCAGCCAAGATCTGTGGACTAGCGGGGGGAAAGAGACCCAGTACTTC. Residues: CASSQDLWTSGGKETQYF.

This clonotype was counted at least ten times. This chain links TRBV6-5 with TRBJ1-4; D is possibly TRBD1 (6 bases). The length of the CDR3 is 13 residues. Trimming stripped 7 bases from V and 8 bases from J, with 14 bases between. Germline assignment: CDR1 MNHEY and CDR2 SVGAGI. CDR3 amino acids: CASTNRVGEKLFF. The CDR3 DNA sequence: TGTGCCAGCACGAACAGGGTCGGGGAAAAACTGTTTTTT.

This clonotype is medium-sized. V gene TRBV29-1 combines with J gene TRBJ2-5, with 8 bases that match TRBD2. Germline V gene sequence: CDR1 SQVTM, CDR2 ANQGSEA. J gave up 5 bases and V 6 bases, and 11 bases lay outside the gene matches. This CDR3 is 14 amino acids long. Here the CDR3 DNA reads TGCAGCGTCACCCCGGGGGGGGTCGGGGAGACCCAGTACTTC. The encoded protein is CSVTPGGVGETQYF.

This clonotype was detected a few times. The rearrangement links TRBV5-6 to TRBJ1-6, with a tentative D call TRBD1 (5 bases). V was pared by 0 bases and J by 10 bases, with 11 bases between. The CDR3 is 14 amino acids. Germline V gene lookup returns CDR1 SGHDT and CDR2 YYEEEE. CDR3 DNA sequence: TGTGCCAGCAGCTTGGACAGGTTGAGGTCACCCCTCCACTTT. It is translated as CASSLDRLRSPLHF.

The chain recombines TRBV10-3 with TRBJ1-2, with 7 bases identical to TRBD1. Germline values: CDR1 ENHRY, CDR2 SYGVKD. Trimming removed 7 bases from V and 5 bases from J; junction bases left unmatched: 13. The CDR3 has 15 residues. In DNA form, the CDR3 reads TGTGCCATCACTACTCAGGGGGGCGTACGGTATGGCTACACCTTC. Protein: CAITTQGGVRYGYTF.

In this sample, this clonotype turned up many times. The chain uses TRBV7-8 and TRBJ2-7; D not certain. From germline, CDR1 is SGHVS and CDR2 FQNEAQ. Deletions cut 6 bases from V and 6 bases from J, with 18 bases between. The CDR3 spans 14 residues. CDR3 protein: CASSPDMFKSEQYF. The DNA of the CDR3 is TGTGCCAGCAGTCCCGATATGTTTAAGTCCGAGCAGTACTTC.

The CDR3 bases are TGCGCCAGCAGCCTGCCCGACTCTGGAAACACCATATATTTT. It translates to CASSLPDSGNTIYF. V gene TRBV5-1 combines with J gene TRBJ1-3; D gene unclear. CDR1 and CDR2 (germline): SGHRS, YFSETQ. This CDR3 is 14 amino acids long. V was pared by 4 bases and J by 0 bases, with 8 bases between.

This clonotype was observed many times. This chain joins TRBV27 and TRBJ2-5; 16 positions agree with TRBD2. Germline CDR1 and CDR2: MNHEY and SMNVEV (reference sequence). CDR3 length: 14 residues. With V trimmed by 8 bases and J by 7 bases, 4 bases remained unmatched. CDR3 sequence: CASGGTSGGATQYF. The CDR3 nucleotides are TGTGCCAGCGGGGGGACTAGCGGGGGGGCGACCCAGTACTTC.

At least ten counts were recorded for this clonotype. The genes are TRBV20-1 and TRBJ2-5; D unresolved. The length of the CDR3 is 11 residues. In germline, CDR1 is DFQATT, CDR2 SNEGSKA (reference sequence). CDR3 amino acids: CSAANQETQYF. In DNA, the CDR3 is TGCAGCGCCGCGAATCAAGAGACCCAGTACTTC.

A few counts support this clonotype. The CDR3 DNA reads TGTGCCAGCAGCAAAGGGAGGGACACTGAAGCTTTCTTT. Residues: CASSKGRDTEAFF. The chain employs TRBV6-1 and TRBJ1-1; D call uncertain. The CDR3 length is 13 residues. V lost 6 bases, J lost 3 bases, and 11 bases lay in between. The germline CDR1 and CDR2 sequences are MNHNS and SASEGT.

The V and J genes are TRBV10-3 and TRBJ2-4, with D unclear. The V end lost 3 bases, the J end lost 0 bases, and 12 bases lay between the germline ends. CDR1 is ENHRY, CDR2 SYGVKD, per germline. This CDR3 is built from 16 residues. The CDR3 sequence: CAISEGQNLAKNIQYF. The CDR3 DNA reads TGTGCCATCAGTGAAGGGCAGAATCTAGCCAAAAACATTCAGTACTTC.

This clonotype was counted at least ten times. The chain couples TRBV6-2 or TRBV6-3 to TRBJ2-1; no clear D. V was clipped by 5 bases and J by 8 bases, with 10 bases between them. The CDR3 sequence is 12 residues long. Germline lookup yields CDR1 MNHEY and CDR2 SVGEGT. The CDR3 nucleotides are TGTGCCAGCAGTCGGACGTCGGATGAGCAGTTCTTC. Its protein is CASSRTSDEQFF.

Worth noting for this clonotype: A much larger clone is a single base away; this may be a read error. The rearrangement links TRBV19 to TRBJ1-4; D is ambiguous. The CDR3 has 13 residues. CDR1 LNHDA and CDR2 SQIVND come from the germline V gene (reference sequence). Trimming pared 9 bases from V and 2 bases from J, leaving 10 bases between. This chain's CDR3 is CARRRETNEKLFF. CDR3 bases: TGTGCCAGGAGGAGGGAGACTAATGAAAAACTGTTTTTT.

This clonotype was observed many times. The chain joins TRBV5-1 to TRBJ1-2; D call uncertain. This CDR3 is 13 amino acids long. The ends were cut back, 0 bases at V and 5 bases at J, with 8 bases in the middle. Germline loops: CDR1 SGHRS, CDR2 YFSETQ. CDR3 loop: CASSLETVYGYTF. CDR3 nucleotide sequence: TGCGCCAGCAGCTTGGAGACGGTGTATGGCTACACCTTC.